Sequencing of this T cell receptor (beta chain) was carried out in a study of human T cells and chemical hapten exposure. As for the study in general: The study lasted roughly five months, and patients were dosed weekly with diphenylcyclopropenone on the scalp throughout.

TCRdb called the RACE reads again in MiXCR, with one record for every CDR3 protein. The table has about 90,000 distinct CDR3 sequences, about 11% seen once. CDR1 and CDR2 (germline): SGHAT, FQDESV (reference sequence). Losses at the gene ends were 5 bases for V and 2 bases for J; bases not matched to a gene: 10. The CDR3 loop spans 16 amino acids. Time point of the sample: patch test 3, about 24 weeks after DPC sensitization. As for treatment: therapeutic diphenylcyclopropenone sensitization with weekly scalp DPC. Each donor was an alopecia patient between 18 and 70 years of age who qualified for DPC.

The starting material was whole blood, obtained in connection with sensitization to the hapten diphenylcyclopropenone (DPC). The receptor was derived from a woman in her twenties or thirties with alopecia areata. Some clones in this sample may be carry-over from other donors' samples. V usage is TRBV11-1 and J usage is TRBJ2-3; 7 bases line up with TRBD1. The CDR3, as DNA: TGTGCCAGCAGCCTAACCGGGACAGCCGCCACAGATACGCAGTATTTT. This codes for CASSLTGTAATDTQYF.